These 5 T cell receptor beta chains were sequenced from one sample in a study of OX40 agonist ivuxolimab in advanced cancers. Libraries were prepared by immunoSEQ multiplex PCR; TCRdb keeps only in-frame clonotypes and omits some of them. Of approximately 30,000 clones in the sample, around four fifths were seen once. Sequenced here: CD4+ or CD8+ T cells sorted from blood, sampled in a trial of the OX40 agonist ivuxolimab. These receptors were collected from an adult with an advanced solid tumor such as melanoma, head and neck, liver or kidney cancer.

V usage is TRBV11-3 and J usage is TRBJ1-3; D is undetermined. Germline V gives CDR1 SGHNT, CDR2 YENEEA. This CDR3 is built from 13 residues. Trimming removed 5 bases at V and 9 bases at J, with 14 bases between. This chain's CDR3 is CASSGEGLATIYF. CDR3 DNA: TGTGCCAGCAGCGGGGAGGGCCTGGCCACCATATATTTT. The entire variable domain, with the rest obtained from reference TRBV11-3 and TRBJ1-3, is as follows: EAGVVQSPRYKIIEKKQPVAFWCNPISGHNTLYWYLQNLGQGPELLIRYENEEAVDDSQLPKDRFSAERLKGVDSTLKIQPAELGDSAVYLCASSGEGLATIYFGEGSWLTVV.

The rearrangement links TRBV7-9 to TRBJ2-2, with 8 bases lining up with TRBD2. CDR1 and CDR2 (germline): SEHNR, FQNEAQ (reference sequence). CDR3 size: 17 residues. Trimming cost V 5 bases and J 5 bases; bases outside gene matches: 13. In DNA, the CDR3 is TGTGCCAGCAGCCGGCCCGTCGGGACTAGGGGGACCGGGGAGCTGTTTTTT. Translation: CASSRPVGTRGTGELFF.

The V gene is TRBV4-3, the J gene TRBJ1-5; D may be TRBD1 (5 bases). CDR3 size: 16 residues. CDR1 LGHNA and CDR2 YSLEER come from the germline V gene. V lost 4 bases to trimming and J lost 3 bases, with 16 bases between them. CDR3 protein: CASSLTGPPANQPQHF. The CDR3 DNA follows: TGCGCCAGCAGCCTTACAGGCCCCCCGGCCAATCAGCCCCAGCATTTT.

In DNA form, the CDR3 reads TGTGCCACCGGGGACAGCACGAACACCGGGGAGCTGTTTTTT. Translated: CATGDSTNTGELFF. The J gene is TRBJ2-2, the V gene TRBV6-6, with 7 positions matching TRBD1. Germline V gene data show CDR1 as MNHNY and CDR2 as SVGAGI (reference sequence). The CDR3 runs 14 residues. The junction had 5 bases not matched to a gene; V was cut back by 10 bases and J by 0 bases.

V and J are TRBV5-1 and TRBJ2-7; the D call may be TRBD1 or TRBD2 (5 bases each). The CDR3 is made up of 13 amino acids. Germline assignment: CDR1 SGHRS and CDR2 YFSETQ. V was cut by 1 base and J by 5 bases, with 10 bases left in between. CDR3 in DNA: TGCGCCAGCAGCTTGAAGTTGGGGGACGAGCAGTACTTC. Residues: CASSLKLGDEQYF. The full variable domain, its missing parts supplied by reference TRBV5-1 and TRBJ2-7, is KAGVTQTPRYLIKTRGQQVTLSCSPISGHRSVSWYQQTPGQGLQFLFEYFSETQRNKGNFPGRFSGRQFSNSRSEMNVSTLELGDSALYLCASSLKLGDEQYFGPGTRLTVT.